This TCR beta chain was sequenced for a study of OX40 agonist ivuxolimab in advanced cancers. TCRdb keeps only in-frame clones here, not all; method: immunoSEQ multiplex PCR. The profile covers 55,000 to 75,000 clones, with 86% appearing a single time and over 1% taken by the ten largest. This CDR3 comprises 15 residues. Germline V gene sequence: CDR1 KGHSH, CDR2 LQKENI. V was shortened by 2 bases and J by 8 bases, with 15 bases between the two germline ends. This receptor was identified in an adult with an advanced solid tumor such as melanoma, head and neck, liver or kidney cancer. This chain uses TRBV18 with TRBJ1-4; D remains unclear. Sequences were derived from CD4+ or CD8+ T cells sorted from blood, sampled in a trial of the OX40 agonist ivuxolimab. DNA of the CDR3: TGTGCCAGCTCACCAACATTGGCAGGTTGGGAAAAACTGTTTTTT. Protein: CASSPTLAGWEKLFF. Based on the CDR3 plus reference TRBV18 and TRBJ1-4, the full variable domain is NAGVMQNPRHLVRRRGQEARLRCSPMKGHSHVYWYRQLPEEGLKFMVYLQKENIIDESGMPKERFSAEFPKEGPSILRIQQVVRGDSAAYFCASSPTLAGWEKLFFGSGTQLSVL.